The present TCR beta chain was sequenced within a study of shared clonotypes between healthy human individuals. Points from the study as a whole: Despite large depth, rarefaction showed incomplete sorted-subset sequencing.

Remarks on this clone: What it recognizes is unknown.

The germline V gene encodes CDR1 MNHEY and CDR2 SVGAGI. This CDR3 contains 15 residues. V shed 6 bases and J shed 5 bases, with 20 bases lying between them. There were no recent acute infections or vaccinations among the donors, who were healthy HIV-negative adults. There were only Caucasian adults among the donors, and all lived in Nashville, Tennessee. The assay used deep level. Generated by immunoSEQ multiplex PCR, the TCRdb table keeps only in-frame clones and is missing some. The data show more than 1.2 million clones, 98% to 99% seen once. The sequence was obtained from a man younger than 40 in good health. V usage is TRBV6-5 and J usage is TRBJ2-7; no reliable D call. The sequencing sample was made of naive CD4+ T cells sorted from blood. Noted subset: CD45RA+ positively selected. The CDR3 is CASSKLLPRGHEQYF. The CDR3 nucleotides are TGTGCCAGCAGCAAACTCCTCCCGAGAGGTCACGAGCAGTACTTC.